The 30 T cell receptor beta chains below come from one sample, sequenced in a study of T-cell memory formation after mild COVID-19. TCRdb itself ran the 5' RACE reads through MiXCR, one entry per CDR3 protein. This sample has around 510,000 distinct CDR3 sequences, with less than 25% found just once. The specimen sequenced was PBMCs or a T cell subset sorted from them (not recorded which). The receptors come from an adult woman who had mild COVID-19 (a few samples of this study predate the infection). Cell type and time point are not known.

This clonotype was detected many times. The rearrangement uses TRBV7-8 and TRBJ2-7, with 13 bases identical to TRBD2. V gave up 5 bases and J gave up 1 base; unmatched junction bases: 11. This CDR3 comprises 18 residues. Germline CDR1 SGHVS, CDR2 FQNEAQ. The CDR3 sequence is CASSPRIVTSGGSYEQYF. As DNA, the CDR3 is TGTGCCAGCAGCCCCCGGATAGTGACTAGCGGGGGGTCCTACGAGCAGTACTTC.

This chain connects TRBV3-1 to TRBJ1-1, with D possibly TRBD1 on 6 matching bases. The CDR3 covers 14 residues. V lost 4 bases, J lost 1 base, and 10 bases lay in between. Germline V gene sequence: CDR1 LGHDT, CDR2 YNNKEL (reference sequence). CDR3 residues: CASSPRGQNTEAFF. CDR3 in DNA: TGTGCCAGCAGCCCAAGGGGACAGAACACTGAAGCTTTCTTT.

The genes are TRBV6-4 and TRBJ2-2; the D is unclear. Germline values: CDR1 MRHNA, CDR2 SNTAGT. V lost 0 bases and J lost 1, with 3 bases in between. The CDR3 has 14 residues. In nucleotides, the CDR3 is TGTGCCAGCAGTGACTCAGGGAACACCGGGGAGCTGTTTTTT. Its translation: CASSDSGNTGELFF.

The V gene is TRBV2, the J gene TRBJ2-5; the D gene is possibly TRBD2 (6 bases). Germline CDR1 SNHLY, CDR2 FYNNEI. The CDR3 totals 15 residues. Trimming cost V 7 bases and J 1 base, with 16 bases left between them. The CDR3 region has the DNA TGTGCCAGCATGGGGGGAGCGGGCCGCCAAGAGACCCAGTACTTC. Its translation is CASMGGAGRQETQYF.

This clonotype came up a few times. The chain recombines TRBV29-1 with TRBJ2-7, with 7 bases matching TRBD1. This CDR3 is 14 amino acids long. V trimming: 0 bases; J trimming: 5 bases; junction bases outside the gene matches: 7. In germline, CDR1 is SQVTM, CDR2 ANQGSEA. The CDR3 spells CSVEDPDRAHEQYF. The DNA of the CDR3 is TGCAGCGTTGAAGATCCCGACAGGGCCCACGAGCAGTACTTC.

This clonotype was picked up a small number of times. Written as DNA, the CDR3 is TGTGCCAGCAGTTCCATAGATACGCAGTATTTT. Encoded protein: CASSSIDTQYF. The chain links TRBV6-5 to TRBJ2-3; D remains ambiguous. The germline V gene encodes CDR1 MNHEY and CDR2 SVGAGI. This CDR3 contains 11 residues. Trimming shortened V by 4 bases and J by 5 bases, and 4 bases separated the two germline ends.

This clonotype was found a few times. The CDR3 DNA reads TGTGCCACCTCACCGCCCCCGGGAACCGGGGAGCTGTTTTTT. Encoded protein: CATSPPPGTGELFF. The chain uses TRBV24-1 and TRBJ2-2; TRBD2 might be the D (5 bases). The CDR3 is 14 residues long. Germline V gene lookup returns CDR1 KGHDR and CDR2 SFDVKD. V lost 9 bases and J lost 5, with 15 bases in between.

This clonotype was observed a handful of times. The chain couples TRBV7-9 to TRBJ1-1, with 7 bases aligning to TRBD1. CDR1 and CDR2 (germline): SEHNR, FQNEAQ (reference sequence). V shed 1 base and J 2 bases; nucleotides not matched to a gene: 7. This CDR3 has 16 residues. The chain's CDR3 is CASSLGDSAPNTEAFF. Here the CDR3 DNA reads TGTGCCAGCAGCTTAGGGGACAGTGCTCCCAACACTGAAGCTTTCTTT. Based on the CDR3 plus reference TRBV7-9 and TRBJ1-1, the full variable domain is DTGVSQNPRHKITKRGQNVTFRCDPISEHNRLYWYRQTLGQGPEFLTYFQNEAQLEKSRLLSDRFSAERPKGSFSTLEIQRTEQGDSAMYLCASSLGDSAPNTEAFFGQGTRLTVV.

The CDR3 region has the DNA TGTGCCAGCAGCTTAGGGGCCACCGCCTACGAGCAGTACTTC. Encoded protein: CASSLGATAYEQYF. V usage is TRBV7-6 and J usage is TRBJ2-7; D gene uncertain. The CDR3 is 14 residues long. Per the germline V gene, CDR1 is SGHVS and CDR2 is FNYEAQ. Trimming shortened V by 1 base and J by 2 bases, and 9 bases separated the two germline ends.

The J gene is TRBJ2-7, the V gene TRBV3-1, with D tentatively TRBD1 (6 bases). Germline V CDR1 and CDR2: LGHDT, YNNKEL (reference sequence). V lost 1 base, J lost 1 base, and 14 bases lay in between. This CDR3 comprises 16 residues. The CDR3 bases are TGTGCCAGCAGCCAAGGGAGCTGGGGGCGATCCTACGAGCAGTACTTC. Translation gives CASSQGSWGRSYEQYF.

The rearrangement links TRBV20-1 to TRBJ2-1; no clear D gene. V was pared by 0 bases and J by 4 bases, with 10 bases between. Germline CDR1 reads DFQATT; CDR2 reads SNEGSKA (reference sequence). The CDR3 length is 14 residues. CDR3 loop: CSARDLRRYNEQFF. In DNA, the CDR3 is TGCAGTGCTAGAGATCTCCGGAGATACAATGAGCAGTTCTTC.

The chain employs TRBV7-9 and TRBJ1-1; tentative D call: TRBD1 (5 bases). This CDR3 is 12 amino acids long. The V and J ends lost 2 bases and 7 bases respectively, with 8 bases between them. Germline V gene lookup returns CDR1 SEHNR and CDR2 FQNEAQ (reference sequence). CDR3 sequence (DNA): TGTGCCAGCAGCTTAAGTGACAGTGAAGCTTTCTTT. It translates to CASSLSDSEAFF.

This chain joins TRBV20-1 and TRBJ1-1; TRBD1 might be the D (5 bases). Per the germline V gene, CDR1 is DFQATT and CDR2 is SNEGSKA (reference sequence). The CDR3 totals 14 residues. Deletions cut 6 bases from V and 4 bases from J, with 18 bases between. The CDR3: CSAPGRGVGTEAFF. CDR3 coding DNA: TGCAGTGCCCCAGGCCGGGGCGTAGGCACTGAAGCTTTCTTT.

This clonotype was seen a few times. The rearrangement uses TRBV5-1 and TRBJ2-3; D gene ambiguous. CDR3 length equals 14 residues. From germline, CDR1 is SGHRS and CDR2 YFSETQ. Trimming pared 4 bases from V and 3 bases from J, leaving 12 bases between. In DNA, the CDR3 is TGCGCCAGCAGCGGCCGGTCCGGGACAGATACGCAGTATTTT. It is translated as CASSGRSGTDTQYF. The full variable domain, rest sourced from reference TRBV5-1 and TRBJ2-3, is KAGVTQTPRYLIKTRGQQVTLSCSPISGHRSVSWYQQTPGQGLQFLFEYFSETQRNKGNFPGRFSGRQFSNSRSEMNVSTLELGDSALYLCASSGRSGTDTQYFGPGTRLTVL.

CDR3 bases: TGTGCCAGCAGTTCCGGGACTCGGAGTGGGGCTATTACTAAGCCTGAAGCTTTCTTT. Its protein is CASSSGTRSGAITKPEAFF. This rearrangement joins TRBV12-3 or TRBV12-4 to TRBJ1-1; D might be TRBD1 (5 bases). The CDR3 loop spans 19 amino acids. Between the trimmed V and J ends, which lost 4 bases and 6 bases, there was a span of 30 bases.

In this sample, this clonotype turned up a few times. The chain links TRBV29-1 to TRBJ1-3; D is perhaps TRBD1 (6 bases). Germline lookup yields CDR1 SQVTM and CDR2 ANQGSEA. Trimming stripped 4 bases from V and 0 bases from J, with 16 bases between. The CDR3 sequence is 16 residues long. The CDR3 loop reads CSVAWGGGLSGNTIYF. CDR3 DNA: TGCAGCGTTGCTTGGGGTGGGGGGCTCTCTGGAAACACCATATATTTT.

The rearrangement joins TRBV20-1 to TRBJ2-5, with TRBD2 identical over 11 bases. This CDR3 is 18 amino acids long. The V and J ends lost 0 bases and 2 bases, in that order; junction bases with no gene match: 11. Germline loops: CDR1 DFQATT, CDR2 SNEGSKA (reference sequence). CDR3 loop: CSARDPTTSGRIQETQYF. CDR3 DNA: TGCAGTGCTAGAGACCCCACTACTAGCGGGAGAATACAAGAGACCCAGTACTTC.

This clonotype was seen only a few times. The CDR3 DNA reads as TGTGCCAGCAGATCTAGGGGGACAGGGCGGGCTTTCTTT. This encodes CASRSRGTGRAFF. The chain links TRBV6-5 to TRBJ1-1, with TRBD1 matching over 9 bases. Germline CDR1 MNHEY, CDR2 SVGAGI. V lost 6 bases to trimming and J lost 11 bases; unmatched junction nucleotides: 10. CDR3 length: 13 residues.

The chain links TRBV18 to TRBJ1-2; 9 nucleotides agree with TRBD1. This CDR3 region has 16 residues. Germline values: CDR1 KGHSH, CDR2 LQKENI. After removal of 4 bases from V and 4 bases from J, the junction contained 10 bases not matched to a gene. The DNA of the CDR3 is TGTGCCAGCTCACAGGATACTACAGGGGGCTCCTATGGCTACACCTTC. Amino acid sequence: CASSQDTTGGSYGYTF.

The rearrangement links TRBV6-1 to TRBJ2-7; possible D gene TRBD1, 6 bases. The germline gives CDR1 MNHNS, CDR2 SASEGT. With 8 bases removed from V and 4 bases from J, the gap between germline ends came to 15 bases. This CDR3 has 13 amino acids. Here the CDR3 reads CASQTGNAYEQYF. The CDR3 nucleotides read TGTGCCAGCCAAACAGGGAACGCTTACGAGCAGTACTTC.

The sample holds a few counts of this clonotype. The chain employs TRBV27 and TRBJ2-1; 8 nucleotides match TRBD2. The CDR3 loop spans 16 amino acids. V shed 5 bases, J shed 6 bases, and the junction held 12 bases outside the gene matches. Germline V CDR1 and CDR2: MNHEY, SMNVEV (reference sequence). CDR3 protein: CASSIRTSSSLNEQFF. The DNA of the CDR3 is TGTGCCAGCAGTATTCGGACTAGCTCATCGCTCAATGAGCAGTTCTTC.

This clonotype turned up a few times. The chain employs TRBV5-1 and TRBJ1-1, with TRBD1 as a possible D gene (5 bases). Germline V gene sequence: CDR1 SGHRS, CDR2 YFSETQ. This CDR3 comprises 13 residues. V dropped 4 bases and J dropped 7 bases, with 14 bases sitting between them. Here the CDR3 DNA reads TGCGCCAGCAGCCTGGGGGGGGTAAATGAAGCTTTCTTT. This gives the protein CASSLGGVNEAFF.

V is TRBV28 and J is TRBJ1-2, with TRBD1 as a possible D gene (5 bases). The CDR3 extends over 14 amino acids. V was pared by 5 bases and J by 4 bases, with 14 bases between. The germline V gene encodes CDR1 MDHEN and CDR2 SYDVKM. The CDR3 is CASSPTGTGYGYTF. CDR3 DNA sequence: TGTGCCAGCAGTCCCACCGGGACGGGCTATGGCTACACCTTC.

This clonotype was seen only a few times. The chain combines TRBV19 with TRBJ2-1; 14 nucleotides line up with TRBD2. The V segment lost 3 bases and the J segment 10 bases; nucleotides outside the gene matches: 8. The CDR3 covers 16 residues. Germline lookup yields CDR1 LNHDA and CDR2 SQIVND (reference sequence). This CDR3 reads CASSMGGLAGAGEQFF. The CDR3 nucleotides read TGTGCCAGTAGTATGGGGGGACTAGCGGGAGCCGGCGAGCAGTTCTTC.

This clonotype was observed at least ten times. This sequence joins TRBV7-2 and TRBJ2-3; possibly TRBD1 for D (6 bases). Germline lookup yields CDR1 SGHTA and CDR2 FQGNSA. V lost 5 bases to trimming and J lost 0 bases, with 15 bases between them. The CDR3 has 16 amino acids. The CDR3: CASSPRGGRSTDTQYF. The CDR3 coding sequence is TGTGCCAGCAGCCCTCGAGGGGGTAGAAGCACAGATACGCAGTATTTT.

This clonotype was recorded a few times. This sequence joins TRBV4-1 and TRBJ1-5, with 7 bases that match TRBD1. The CDR3 loop spans 14 amino acids. With V trimmed by 3 bases and J by 10 bases, 9 bases remained unmatched. Germline V gene lookup returns CDR1 MGHRA and CDR2 YSYEKL. Here the CDR3 DNA reads TGCGCCAGCAGCCACCTAGGGGGCAGGGAACCCCAGCATTTT. This encodes CASSHLGGREPQHF.

This clonotype was picked up a small number of times. This rearrangement joins TRBV20-1 to TRBJ2-3, with D unclear. Germline V gene sequence: CDR1 DFQATT, CDR2 SNEGSKA (reference sequence). CDR3 length equals 12 residues. Deletions cut 7 bases from V and 0 bases from J, with 8 bases between. CDR3 in DNA: TGCAGTGTCCTGAAGAGCACAGATACGCAGTATTTT. It is translated as CSVLKSTDTQYF.

This clonotype has more than one count but fewer than ten. The chain has TRBV27 and TRBJ1-6; D is undetermined. Trimming removed 4 bases at V and 13 bases at J, with 14 bases between. This CDR3 is 13 amino acids long. Germline CDR1 and CDR2: MNHEY and SMNVEV (reference sequence). The CDR3, as DNA: TGTGCCAGCAGTTGGTCCGGGAGGGAGCCCCTCCACTTT. Protein product: CASSWSGREPLHF.

This clonotype was seen a few times. This chain joins TRBV6-6 and TRBJ1-5; the D gene is possibly TRBD1 (5 bases). V lost 6 bases and J lost 0, with 9 bases in between. CDR1 is MNHNY and CDR2 is SVGAGI in the germline V gene (reference sequence). This CDR3 is 14 amino acids long. CDR3 sequence reads: CASRQTDSNQPQHF. The CDR3 bases are TGTGCCAGCAGACAGACAGATAGCAATCAGCCCCAGCATTTT.

The V call is TRBV27, the J call TRBJ2-3; 7 bases map to TRBD1. The CDR3 runs 17 residues. V was clipped by 6 bases and J by 0 bases; unmatched bases: 12. In germline, CDR1 is MNHEY, CDR2 SMNVEV (reference sequence). CDR3 nucleotides: TGTGCCAGCAGACGGCAGGGGGAGACAGCTAGCACAGATACGCAGTATTTT. It translates to CASRRQGETASTDTQYF.